A selection of T cell receptor beta chains follows, all from one sample in a study of beta chain features in type 1 diabetes. Measured with immunoSEQ multiplex PCR; TCRdb has only the in-frame clones, and not every one. The data show hundreds of thousands of clones, 15% to 20% seen once. The sample taken for sequencing was naive CD4+ T cells from blood. The receptors here all came from a woman aged 18-30 years in good health. The CDR3 runs from the conserved cysteine through the conserved F or W. The D gene is left open where the match is weak. Clone sizes are given selectively: once, few, many, or a class where the clone is expanded.

clone_size j_call v_call d_call cdr3_nt cdr3_aa
. TRBJ1-1 TRBV7-9 TRBD1 TGTGCCAGCAGCCGACAGGGGGACACTGAAGCTTTCTTT CASSRQGDTEAFF
few TRBJ2-1 TRBV4-2 . TGTGCCAGCAGCCAAGAGGGGACCCGACTACGTTACAATGAGCAGTTCTTC CASSQEGTRLRYNEQFF
. TRBJ1-1 TRBV28 . TGTGCCAGCAGTTCAGGGGAGGAAACTGAAGCTTTCTTT CASSSGEETEAFF
. TRBJ2-1 TRBV25-1 . TGTGCCAGCAGGACTCACTCAAGCTCCTACAATGAGCAGTTCTTC CASRTHSSSYNEQFF
few TRBJ2-7 TRBV19 . TGTGCCAGTATGGGGGGCCGTACTAAACCCTACGAGCAGTACTTC CASMGGRTKPYEQYF
. TRBJ2-7 TRBV4-2 . TGTGTCGAATGGCGCGGCGAGCAGTACTTC CVEWRGEQYF
. TRBJ1-1 TRBV28 . TGTGCCAGCAACTACCAGCGAAACACTGAAGCTTTCTTT CASNYQRNTEAFF
. TRBJ2-7 TRBV10-3 TRBD2 TGTGCCATCAGTGAGCTCCCCACTAGCGGGAGGGCCTACGAGCAGTACTTC CAISELPTSGRAYEQYF
few TRBJ2-7 TRBV27 . TGTGCCAGCAGTTCCGACCTCTCCTACGAGCAGTACTTC CASSSDLSYEQYF
. TRBJ2-5 TRBV29-1 . TGCAGCGTGCCATTCCGGGACTCTTGGTACCAAGAGACCCAGTACTTC CSVPFRDSWYQETQYF
few TRBJ2-5 TRBV10-1 . TGCGCCAGCAGTGAGTCGTTCAGTTCCTGCCAAGAGACCCAGTACTTC CASSESFSSCQETQYF
few TRBJ2-2 TRBV7-3 TRBD2 TGTGCCAGCAGCACCGGACTAGCGGCGAACACCGGGGAGCTGTTTTTT CASSTGLAANTGELFF
few TRBJ1-2 TRBV15 . TGTGCCACCAGCAGAAGGGAGGGCGTGCCTGGCTACACCTTC CATSRREGVPGYTF
few TRBJ2-7 TRBV7-9 . TGTGCCATCCGAGAGTTCCACGAGCAGTACTTC CAIREFHEQYF
. TRBJ2-3 TRBV11-2 . TGTGCCAGCAGCTTGGGGGTAGATACGCAGTATTTT CASSLGVDTQYF
. TRBJ2-3 TRBV7-2 . TGTGCCAGCAGCTTAACTTCCCCCCATACGCAGTATTTT CASSLTSPHTQYF